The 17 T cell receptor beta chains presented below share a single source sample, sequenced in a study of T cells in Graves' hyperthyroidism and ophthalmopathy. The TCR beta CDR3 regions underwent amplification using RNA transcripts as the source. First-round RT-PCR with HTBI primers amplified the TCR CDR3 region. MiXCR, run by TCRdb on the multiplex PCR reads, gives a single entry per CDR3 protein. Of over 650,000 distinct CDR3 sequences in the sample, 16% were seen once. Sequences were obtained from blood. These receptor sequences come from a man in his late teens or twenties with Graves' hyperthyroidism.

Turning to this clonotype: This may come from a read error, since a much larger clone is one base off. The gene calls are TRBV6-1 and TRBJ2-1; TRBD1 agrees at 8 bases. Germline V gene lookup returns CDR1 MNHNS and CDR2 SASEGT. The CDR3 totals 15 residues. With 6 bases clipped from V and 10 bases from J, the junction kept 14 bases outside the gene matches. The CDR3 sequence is CASSPGQGRGYEQFF. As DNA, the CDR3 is TGTGCCAGCAGCCCCGGACAGGGTAGGGGCTACGAGCAGTTCTTC.

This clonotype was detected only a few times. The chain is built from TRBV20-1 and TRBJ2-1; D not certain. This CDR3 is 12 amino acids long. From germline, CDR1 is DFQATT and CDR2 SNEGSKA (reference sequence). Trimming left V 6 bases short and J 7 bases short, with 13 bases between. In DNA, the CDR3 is TGCAGTGCAAAGTCCCGGCAGAATGAGCAGTTCTTC. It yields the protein CSAKSRQNEQFF.

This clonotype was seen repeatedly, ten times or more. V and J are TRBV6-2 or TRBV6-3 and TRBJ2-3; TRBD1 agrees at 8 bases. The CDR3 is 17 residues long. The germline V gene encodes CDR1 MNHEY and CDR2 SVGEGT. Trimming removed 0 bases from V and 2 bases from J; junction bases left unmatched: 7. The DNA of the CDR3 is TGTGCCAGCAGTTACTCGACAGGGGTCGAGATCACAGATACGCAGTATTTT. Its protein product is CASSYSTGVEITDTQYF.

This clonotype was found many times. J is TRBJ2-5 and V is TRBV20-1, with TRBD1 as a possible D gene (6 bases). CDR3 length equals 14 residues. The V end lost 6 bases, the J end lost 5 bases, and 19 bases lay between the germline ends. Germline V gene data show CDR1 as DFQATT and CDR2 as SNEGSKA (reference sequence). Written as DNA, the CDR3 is TGCAGTGCCACCCAGGGGCAGGGAAGGGAGACCCAGTACTTC. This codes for CSATQGQGRETQYF.

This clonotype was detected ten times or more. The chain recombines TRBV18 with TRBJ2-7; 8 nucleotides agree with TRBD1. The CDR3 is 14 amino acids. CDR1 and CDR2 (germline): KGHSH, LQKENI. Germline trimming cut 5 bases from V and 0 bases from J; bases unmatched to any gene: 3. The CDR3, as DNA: TGTGCCAGCTCAGAGGACAGGGACTCCTACGAGCAGTACTTC. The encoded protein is CASSEDRDSYEQYF.

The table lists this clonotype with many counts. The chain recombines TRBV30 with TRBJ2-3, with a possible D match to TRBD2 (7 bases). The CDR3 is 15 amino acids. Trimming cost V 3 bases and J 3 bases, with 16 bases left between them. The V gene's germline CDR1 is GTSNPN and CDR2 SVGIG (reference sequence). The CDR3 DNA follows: TGTGCCTGGAGCGCCTGGGGGGGCAGGACAGATACGCAGTATTTT. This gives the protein CAWSAWGGRTDTQYF. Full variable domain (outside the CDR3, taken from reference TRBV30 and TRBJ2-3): SQTIHQWPATLVQPVGSPLSLECTVEGTSNPNLYWYRQAAGRGLQLLFYSVGIGQISSEVPQNLSASRPQDRQFILSSKKLLLSDSGFYLCAWSAWGGRTDTQYFGPGTRLTVL.

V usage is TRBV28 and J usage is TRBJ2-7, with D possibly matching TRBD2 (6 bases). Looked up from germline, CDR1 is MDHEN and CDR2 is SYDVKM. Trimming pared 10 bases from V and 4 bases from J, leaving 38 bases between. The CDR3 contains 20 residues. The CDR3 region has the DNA TGTGCCACCCACAGCCCGACAGACCCCCAGGAGGGAGAGGCCTTGTACGAGCAGTACTTC. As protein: CATHSPTDPQEGEALYEQYF. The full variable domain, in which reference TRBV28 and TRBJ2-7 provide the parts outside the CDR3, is DVKVTQSSRYLVKRTGEKVFLECVQDMDHENMFWYRQDPGLGLRLIYFSYDVKMKEKGDIPEGYSVSREKKERFSLILESASTNQTSMYLCATHSPTDPQEGEALYEQYFGPGTRLTVT.

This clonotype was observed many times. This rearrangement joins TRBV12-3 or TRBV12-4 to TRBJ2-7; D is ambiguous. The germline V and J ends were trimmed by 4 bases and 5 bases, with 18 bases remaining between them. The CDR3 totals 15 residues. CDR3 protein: CASSSPSTSAHEQYF. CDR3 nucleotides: TGTGCCAGCAGTTCCCCCTCCACGAGTGCCCACGAGCAGTACTTC.

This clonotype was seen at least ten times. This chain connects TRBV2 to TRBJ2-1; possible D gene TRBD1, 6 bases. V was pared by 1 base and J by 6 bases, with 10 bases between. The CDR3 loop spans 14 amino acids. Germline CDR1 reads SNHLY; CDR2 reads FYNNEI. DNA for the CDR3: TGTGCCAGCAGTGAAGTCCCGACAGGCAATGAGCAGTTCTTC. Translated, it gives CASSEVPTGNEQFF.

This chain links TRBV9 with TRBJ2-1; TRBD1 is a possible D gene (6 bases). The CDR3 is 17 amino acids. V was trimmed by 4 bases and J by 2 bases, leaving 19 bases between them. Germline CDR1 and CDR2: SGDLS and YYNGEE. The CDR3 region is CASSRTTRGPAYNEQFF. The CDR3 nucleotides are TGTGCCAGCAGCCGAACTACCAGGGGTCCGGCCTACAATGAGCAGTTCTTC.

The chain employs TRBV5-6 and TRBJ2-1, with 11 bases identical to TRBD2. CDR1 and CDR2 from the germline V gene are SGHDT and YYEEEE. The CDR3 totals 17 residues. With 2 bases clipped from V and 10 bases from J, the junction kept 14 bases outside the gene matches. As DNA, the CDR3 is TGTGCCAGCAGCTTCATAGCGGGAGGGCCCTCGGGCGCCGAGCAGTTCTTC. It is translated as CASSFIAGGPSGAEQFF.

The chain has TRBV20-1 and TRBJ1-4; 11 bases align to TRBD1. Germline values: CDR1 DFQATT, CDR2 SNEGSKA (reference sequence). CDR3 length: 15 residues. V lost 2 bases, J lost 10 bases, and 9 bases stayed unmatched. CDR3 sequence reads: CSARITGQGGGKLFF. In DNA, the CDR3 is TGCAGTGCTAGAATAACGGGACAGGGGGGAGGAAAACTGTTTTTT.

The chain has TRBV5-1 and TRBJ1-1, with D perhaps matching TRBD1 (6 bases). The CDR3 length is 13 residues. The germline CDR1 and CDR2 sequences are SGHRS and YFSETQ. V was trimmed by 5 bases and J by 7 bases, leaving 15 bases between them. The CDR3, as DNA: TGCGCCAGCAGAGCGACAGGACGCGGTGAAGCTTTCTTT. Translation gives CASRATGRGEAFF.

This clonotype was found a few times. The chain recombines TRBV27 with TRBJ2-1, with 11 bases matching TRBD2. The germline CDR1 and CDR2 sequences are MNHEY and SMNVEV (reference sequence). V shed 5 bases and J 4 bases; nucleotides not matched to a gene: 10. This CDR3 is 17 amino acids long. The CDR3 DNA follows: TGTGCCAGCAGTGCACTGCAACTAGCGGGAGCTTACAATGAGCAGTTCTTC. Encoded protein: CASSALQLAGAYNEQFF.

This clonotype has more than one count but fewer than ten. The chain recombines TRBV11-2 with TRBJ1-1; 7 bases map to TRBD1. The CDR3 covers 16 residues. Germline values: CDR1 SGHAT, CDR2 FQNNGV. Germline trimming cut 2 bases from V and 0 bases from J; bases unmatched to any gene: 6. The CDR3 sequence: CASSLRGTDMNTEAFF. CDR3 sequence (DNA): TGTGCCAGCAGCTTAAGGGGGACAGACATGAACACTGAAGCTTTCTTT.

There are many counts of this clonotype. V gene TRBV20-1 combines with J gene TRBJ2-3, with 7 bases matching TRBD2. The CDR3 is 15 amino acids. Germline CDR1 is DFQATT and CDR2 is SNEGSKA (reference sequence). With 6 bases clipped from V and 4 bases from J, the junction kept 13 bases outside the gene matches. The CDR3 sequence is CSAPAPGLLSDTQYF. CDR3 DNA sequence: TGCAGTGCACCCGCACCGGGACTACTGTCAGATACGCAGTATTTT.

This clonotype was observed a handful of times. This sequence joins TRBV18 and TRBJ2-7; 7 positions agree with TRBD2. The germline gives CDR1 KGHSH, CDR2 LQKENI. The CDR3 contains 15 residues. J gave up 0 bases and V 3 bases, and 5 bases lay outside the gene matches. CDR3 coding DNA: TGTGCCAGCTCACCCGCTAGCGGTTACTCCTACGAGCAGTACTTC. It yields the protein CASSPASGYSYEQYF.